The 17 T cell receptor beta chains reported below all come from one sample, sequenced in a study of monozygotic twins with inflammatory bowel disease. TCRdb reprocessed the 5' RACE reads; each CDR3 protein has one entry and no DNA is given. The table gives more than 350,000 distinct CDR3 sequences; the top ten clones make up 2.4% of it. Sequenced: blood. The receptors come from a human donor with ulcerative colitis or Crohn's disease, or a healthy co-twin of an affected twin (not recorded which).

The V call is TRBV29-1, the J call TRBJ2-5; the TRBD2 assignment by TCRdb is unverifiable without DNA. CDR1 and CDR2 (germline): SQVTM, ANQGSEA. This CDR3 is 16 amino acids long. CDR3 region: CSVASPSGGAGETQYF. Supplemented by reference TRBV29-1 and TRBJ2-5, the full variable domain reads SAVISQKPSRDICQRGTSLTIQCQVDSQVTMMFWYRQQPGQSLTLIATANQGSEATYESGFVIDKFPISRPNLTFSTLTVSNMSPEDSSIYLCSVASPSGGAGETQYFGPGTRLLVL.

The V gene is TRBV29-1, the J gene TRBJ2-5; the D call from TCRdb, TRBD1, cannot be confirmed without DNA. This CDR3 is built from 11 residues. Germline V gene data show CDR1 as SQVTM and CDR2 as ANQGSEA. The CDR3 protein is CSVGGTETQYF.

The chain combines TRBV5-1 with TRBJ2-1; TCRdb calls TRBD1, which cannot be checked without DNA. The CDR3 consists of 14 residues. Germline V lookup: CDR1 SGHRS, CDR2 YFSETQ. The CDR3 loop reads CASVNRELDNEQFF.

V is TRBV25-1 and J is TRBJ2-1; TCRdb's D gene call, TRBD1, goes unchecked for lack of DNA. Germline V gives CDR1 MGHDK, CDR2 SYGVNS. The CDR3 has 14 residues. Here the CDR3 reads CASSEDRLYNEQFF.

This chain uses TRBV18 with TRBJ2-3. Germline V gene sequence: CDR1 KGHSH, CDR2 LQKENI. The CDR3 totals 15 residues. CDR3: CASSPPGGYTDTQYF.

This rearrangement joins TRBV30 to TRBJ2-1. Germline V gives CDR1 GTSNPN, CDR2 SVGIG (reference sequence). This CDR3 has 13 residues. Here the CDR3 reads CAWETHGYNEQFF.

The rearrangement uses TRBV14 and TRBJ2-5; TCRdb lists TRBD2, though no DNA is available to test this call. This CDR3 has 15 amino acids. Looked up from germline, CDR1 is SGHDN and CDR2 is FVKESK. The chain's CDR3 is CASSQEAGGRETQYF.

V is TRBV7-2 and J is TRBJ1-5. Germline CDR1 is SGHTA and CDR2 is FQGNSA. The length of the CDR3 is 12 residues. CDR3 loop: CASSSWGSPQHF.

The chain joins TRBV7-3 to TRBJ2-1; TCRdb lists TRBD1, though no DNA is available to test this call. Germline V gene sequence: CDR1 SGHTA, CDR2 FQGTGA. This CDR3 has 15 residues. The CDR3 loop reads CASSLKGVSYNEQFF. Drawing the rest from reference TRBV7-3 and TRBJ2-1, the complete variable domain is GAGVSQTPSNKVTEKGKYVELRCDPISGHTALYWYRQSLGQGPEFLIYFQGTGAADDSGLPNDRFFAVRPEGSVSTLKIQRTERGDSAVYLCASSLKGVSYNEQFFGPGTRLTVL.

The chain's CDR3 is CASSGQGQGGGELFF. The chain uses TRBV5-1 and TRBJ2-2; TCRdb outputs TRBD1, but without DNA this stays unchecked. The germline V gene encodes CDR1 SGHRS and CDR2 YFSETQ. This CDR3 contains 15 residues.

The chain joins TRBV7-8 to TRBJ2-3; no DNA is available, so the TRBD1 call from TCRdb remains unchecked. Germline V gives CDR1 SGHVS, CDR2 FQNEAQ. The length of the CDR3 is 14 residues. This CDR3 is CASSPDRFVDTQYF.

The gene calls are TRBV11-2 and TRBJ2-1; TCRdb picks TRBD1, but there is no DNA to check that call. CDR3 length: 12 residues. Germline CDR1 SGHAT, CDR2 FQNNGV. Here the CDR3 reads CATPAPGHEQFF.

The J gene is TRBJ2-6, the V gene TRBV24-1. Germline lookup yields CDR1 KGHDR and CDR2 SFDVKD. The CDR3 has 14 residues. The CDR3 sequence: CATSAASGANVLTF.

The rearrangement links TRBV7-8 to TRBJ2-7. Germline lookup yields CDR1 SGHVS and CDR2 FQNEAQ. The CDR3 extends over 14 amino acids. The CDR3 is CASSLELGSYEQYF.

The rearrangement joins TRBV4-1 to TRBJ1-2. CDR3 length equals 15 residues. Germline V gene lookup returns CDR1 MGHRA and CDR2 YSYEKL. The CDR3 reads CASSQGLLVNYGYTF.

J is TRBJ2-6 and V is TRBV30; TCRdb calls TRBD1, which cannot be checked without DNA. Germline lookup yields CDR1 GTSNPN and CDR2 SVGIG (reference sequence). There are 15 residues in the CDR3. CDR3 sequence: CAWSFGVHGANVLTF.

The gene calls are TRBV5-1 and TRBJ1-1. Germline V gene sequence: CDR1 SGHRS, CDR2 YFSETQ. CDR3 length: 15 residues. CDR3 residues: CASSLSRNKNTEAFF. The variable domain in full, with the rest retrieved from reference TRBV5-1 and TRBJ1-1, is KAGVTQTPRYLIKTRGQQVTLSCSPISGHRSVSWYQQTPGQGLQFLFEYFSETQRNKGNFPGRFSGRQFSNSRSEMNVSTLELGDSALYLCASSLSRNKNTEAFFGQGTRLTVV.